This is a list of T cell receptor beta chains from one sample in a study of T cell changes during pregnancy in multiple sclerosis. Profiled with immunoSEQ multiplex PCR; TCRdb holds only in-frame clones, not every one. The table has more than 65,000 clones, about 93% seen once. The material sequenced was peripheral blood, taken in the first trimester of pregnancy. These receptors were obtained from a female donor with multiple sclerosis, enrolled in a pregnancy study. Both conserved end residues are part of each CDR3. Fields, in order: V gene, clone size, J gene, D gene, CDR3 protein, CDR3 DNA. A D gene is named only where the DNA matches it firmly. Size is omitted from some rows. Given values are once, few, many or a class for expanded clones.

V gene: TRBV5-1; clone size: once; J gene: TRBJ2-3; D gene: TRBD2; CDR3 protein: CASSLVPGGAGADTQYF; CDR3 DNA: TGCGCCAGCAGCTTGGTTCCCGGAGGTGCGGGAGCAGATACGCAGTATTTT
V gene: TRBV19; clone size: NA; J gene: TRBJ2-1; D gene: TRBD2; CDR3 protein: CASRPVREAYNEQFF; CDR3 DNA: TGTGCCAGTAGACCGGTGCGGGAGGCCTACAATGAGCAGTTCTTC
V gene: TRBV20-1; clone size: NA; J gene: TRBJ2-7; D gene: TRBD1; CDR3 protein: CSAQGVGEQYF; CDR3 DNA: TGCAGTGCCCAGGGGGTTGGCGAGCAGTACTTC
V gene: TRBV18; clone size: NA; J gene: TRBJ2-7; D gene: TRBD1; CDR3 protein: CASSPSGQGNYEQYF; CDR3 DNA: TGTGCCAGCTCACCATCGGGACAGGGGAACTACGAGCAGTACTTC
V gene: TRBV7-9; clone size: NA; J gene: TRBJ1-1; D gene: NA; CDR3 protein: CASSLNRRGTEAFF; CDR3 DNA: TGTGCCAGCAGCCTGAACCGGCGGGGCACTGAAGCTTTCTTT
V gene: TRBV19; clone size: NA; J gene: TRBJ2-1; D gene: NA; CDR3 protein: CASSIEGNSYNEQFF; CDR3 DNA: TGTGCCAGTAGTATTGAGGGCAACTCCTACAATGAGCAGTTCTTC
V gene: TRBV6-1; clone size: NA; J gene: TRBJ2-7; D gene: TRBD2; CDR3 protein: CASSEQSGGLYEQYF; CDR3 DNA: TGTGCCAGCAGTGAACAAAGCGGGGGGTTGTACGAGCAGTACTTC
V gene: TRBV6-5; clone size: NA; J gene: TRBJ1-2; D gene: TRBD1; CDR3 protein: CASRRTGEGYTF; CDR3 DNA: TGTGCCAGCAGGCGAACAGGGGAGGGCTACACCTTC
V gene: TRBV2; clone size: NA; J gene: TRBJ2-5; D gene: TRBD1; CDR3 protein: CASRITGVGETQYF; CDR3 DNA: TGTGCCAGCAGGATTACAGGGGTCGGGGAGACCCAGTACTTC
V gene: TRBV25-1; clone size: NA; J gene: TRBJ1-1; D gene: TRBD1; CDR3 protein: CASEDRAKAEAFF; CDR3 DNA: TGTGCCAGCGAAGACAGGGCAAAAGCTGAAGCTTTCTTT
V gene: TRBV4-1; clone size: NA; J gene: TRBJ2-5; D gene: TRBD2; CDR3 protein: CASSQGRREGRVNQETQYF; CDR3 DNA: TGCGCCAGCAGCCAAGGTCGGCGGGAGGGCCGAGTAAACCAAGAGACCCAGTACTTC
V gene: TRBV9; clone size: NA; J gene: TRBJ1-2; D gene: NA; CDR3 protein: CASSVFWGDYGYTF; CDR3 DNA: TGTGCCAGCAGCGTATTCTGGGGCGACTATGGCTACACCTTC
V gene: TRBV6-5; clone size: NA; J gene: TRBJ2-7; D gene: TRBD2; CDR3 protein: CASSPYSGRVYEQYF; CDR3 DNA: TGTGCCAGCAGTCCATATAGCGGGAGAGTCTACGAGCAGTACTTC
V gene: TRBV11-2; clone size: NA; J gene: TRBJ2-7; D gene: NA; CDR3 protein: CASSLDPGAYEQYF; CDR3 DNA: TGTGCCAGCAGCTTAGATCCTGGAGCCTACGAGCAGTACTTC
V gene: TRBV14; clone size: NA; J gene: TRBJ2-6; D gene: TRBD1; CDR3 protein: CASRSRDRLSGANVLTF; CDR3 DNA: TGTGCCAGCAGAAGCCGGGACAGGCTCTCTGGGGCCAACGTCCTGACTTTC
V gene: TRBV19; clone size: NA; J gene: TRBJ1-5; D gene: NA; CDR3 protein: CASTSFTGSNQPQHF; CDR3 DNA: TGTGCCAGTACCTCATTTACGGGGAGCAATCAGCCCCAGCATTTT
V gene: TRBV30; clone size: once; J gene: TRBJ1-5; D gene: NA; CDR3 protein: CAWRGGSNQPQHF; CDR3 DNA: TGTGCCTGGAGAGGGGGAAGCAATCAGCCCCAGCATTTT